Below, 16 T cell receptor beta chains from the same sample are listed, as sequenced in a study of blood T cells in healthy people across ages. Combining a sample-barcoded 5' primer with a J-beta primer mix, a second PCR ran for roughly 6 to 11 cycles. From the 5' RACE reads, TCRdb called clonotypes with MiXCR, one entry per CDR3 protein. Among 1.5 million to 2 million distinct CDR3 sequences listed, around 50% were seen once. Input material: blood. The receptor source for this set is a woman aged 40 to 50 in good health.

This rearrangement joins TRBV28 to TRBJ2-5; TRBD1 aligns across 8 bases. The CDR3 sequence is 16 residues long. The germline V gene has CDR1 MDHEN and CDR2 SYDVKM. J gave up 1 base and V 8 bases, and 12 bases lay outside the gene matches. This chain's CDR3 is CASDRGARQGQETQYF. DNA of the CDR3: TGTGCCAGCGACAGGGGTGCCCGACAGGGCCAAGAGACCCAGTACTTC.

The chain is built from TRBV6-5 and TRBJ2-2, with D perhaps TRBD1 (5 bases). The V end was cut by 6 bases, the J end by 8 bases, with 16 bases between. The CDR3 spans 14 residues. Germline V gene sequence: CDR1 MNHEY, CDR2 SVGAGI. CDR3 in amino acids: CASSPPPTVGELFF. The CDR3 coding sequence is TGTGCCAGCAGCCCACCTCCGACAGTTGGGGAGCTGTTTTTT.

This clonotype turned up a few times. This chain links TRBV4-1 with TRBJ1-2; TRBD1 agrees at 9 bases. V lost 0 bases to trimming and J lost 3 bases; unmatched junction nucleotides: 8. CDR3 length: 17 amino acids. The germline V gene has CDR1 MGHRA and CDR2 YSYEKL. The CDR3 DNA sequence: TGCGCCAGCAGCCAAGACTACCTCGGGACAGGGTACTATGGCTACACCTTC. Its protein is CASSQDYLGTGYYGYTF.

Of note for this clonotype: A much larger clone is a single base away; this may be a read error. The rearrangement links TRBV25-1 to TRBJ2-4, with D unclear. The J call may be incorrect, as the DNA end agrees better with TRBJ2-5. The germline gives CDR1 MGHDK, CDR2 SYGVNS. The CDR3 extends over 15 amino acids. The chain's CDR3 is CASSEGGKVGETQYF. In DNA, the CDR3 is TGTGCCAGCAGTGAAGGCGGCAAGGTGGGAGAGACCCAGTACTTC.

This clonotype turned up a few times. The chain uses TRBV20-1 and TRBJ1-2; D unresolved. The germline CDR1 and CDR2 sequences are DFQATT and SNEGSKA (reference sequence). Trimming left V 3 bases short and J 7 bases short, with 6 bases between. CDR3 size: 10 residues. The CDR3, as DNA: TGCAGTGCTAGCCGGAGTGGCTACACCTTC. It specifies CSASRSGYTF.

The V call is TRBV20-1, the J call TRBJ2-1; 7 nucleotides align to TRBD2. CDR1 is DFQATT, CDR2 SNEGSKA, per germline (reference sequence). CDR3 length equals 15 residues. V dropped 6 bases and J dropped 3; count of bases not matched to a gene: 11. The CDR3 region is CSAPGRAGLYNEQFF. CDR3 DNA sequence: TGCAGTGCCCCCGGAAGAGCGGGGCTCTACAATGAGCAGTTCTTC.

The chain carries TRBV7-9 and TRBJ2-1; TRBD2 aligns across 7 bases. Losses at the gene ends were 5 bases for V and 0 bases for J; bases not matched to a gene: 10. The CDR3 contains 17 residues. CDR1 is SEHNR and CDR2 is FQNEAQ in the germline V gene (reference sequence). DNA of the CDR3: TGTGCCAGCAGCGGAATTATTGGGGGGGGCTCCTACAATGAGCAGTTCTTC. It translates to CASSGIIGGGSYNEQFF.

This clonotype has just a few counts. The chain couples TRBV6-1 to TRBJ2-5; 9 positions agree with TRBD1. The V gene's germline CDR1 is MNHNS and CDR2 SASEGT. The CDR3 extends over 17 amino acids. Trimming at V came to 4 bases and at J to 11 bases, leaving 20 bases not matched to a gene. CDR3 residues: CASSAGQGALTALEQYF. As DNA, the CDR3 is TGTGCCAGCAGTGCGGGACAGGGAGCCCTTACGGCCCTGGAGCAGTACTTC.

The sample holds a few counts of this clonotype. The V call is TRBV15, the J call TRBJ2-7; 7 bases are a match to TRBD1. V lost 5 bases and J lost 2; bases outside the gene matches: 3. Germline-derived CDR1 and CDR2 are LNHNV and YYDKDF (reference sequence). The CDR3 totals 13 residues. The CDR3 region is CATSGGQAYEQYF. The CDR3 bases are TGTGCCACCAGCGGAGGACAGGCCTACGAGCAGTACTTC.

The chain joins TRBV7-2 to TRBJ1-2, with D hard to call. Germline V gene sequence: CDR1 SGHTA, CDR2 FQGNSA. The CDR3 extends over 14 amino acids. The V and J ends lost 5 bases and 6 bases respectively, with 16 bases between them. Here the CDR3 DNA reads TGTGCCAGCAGCCCCTTTGTCGTTACGGATGGCTACACCTTC. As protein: CASSPFVVTDGYTF.

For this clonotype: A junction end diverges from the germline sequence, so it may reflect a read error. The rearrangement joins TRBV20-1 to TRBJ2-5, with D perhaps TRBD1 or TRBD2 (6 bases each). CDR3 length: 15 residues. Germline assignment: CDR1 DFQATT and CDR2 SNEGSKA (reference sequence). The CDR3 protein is CSVRGGTGTYNEQYF. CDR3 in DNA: TGCAGTGTTAGAGGCGGAACAGGGACTTACAATGAGCAGTACTTC.

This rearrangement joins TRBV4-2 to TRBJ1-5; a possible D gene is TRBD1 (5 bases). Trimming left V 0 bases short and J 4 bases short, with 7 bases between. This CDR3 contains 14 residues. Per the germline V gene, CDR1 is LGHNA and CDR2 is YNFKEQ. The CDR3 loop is CASSQDSGNQPQHF. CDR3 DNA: TGTGCCAGCAGCCAAGATTCAGGGAATCAGCCCCAGCATTTT.

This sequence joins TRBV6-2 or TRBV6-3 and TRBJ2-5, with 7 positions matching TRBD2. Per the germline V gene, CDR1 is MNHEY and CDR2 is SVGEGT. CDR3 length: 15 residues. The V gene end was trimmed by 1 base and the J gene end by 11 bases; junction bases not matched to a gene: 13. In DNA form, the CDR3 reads TGTGCCAGCAGTTACTTGGGGGGGGTCTTGAATGAGCAGTACTTC. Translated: CASSYLGGVLNEQYF.

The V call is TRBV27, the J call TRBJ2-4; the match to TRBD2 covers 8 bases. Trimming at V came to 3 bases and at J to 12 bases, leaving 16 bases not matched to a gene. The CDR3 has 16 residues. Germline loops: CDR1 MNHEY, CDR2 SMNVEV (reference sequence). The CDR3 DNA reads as TGTGCCAGCAGTTTTGTAACTAGCGGCGTACCTGTAGGTCAGTACTTC. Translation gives CASSFVTSGVPVGQYF.

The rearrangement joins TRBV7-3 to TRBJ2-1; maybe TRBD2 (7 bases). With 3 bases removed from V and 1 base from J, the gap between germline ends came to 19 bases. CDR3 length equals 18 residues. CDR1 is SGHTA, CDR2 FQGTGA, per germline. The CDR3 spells CASSFGRGAAGSYNEQFF. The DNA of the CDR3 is TGTGCCAGCAGCTTCGGACGGGGGGCTGCTGGATCCTACAATGAGCAGTTCTTC.

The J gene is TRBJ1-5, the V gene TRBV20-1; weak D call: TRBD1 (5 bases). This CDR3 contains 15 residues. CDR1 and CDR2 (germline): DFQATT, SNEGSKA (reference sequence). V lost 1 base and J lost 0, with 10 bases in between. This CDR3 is CSARGGANSNQPQHF. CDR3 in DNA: TGCAGTGCTAGAGGAGGGGCCAATAGCAATCAGCCCCAGCATTTT.